This TCR beta chain was captured in a study of T cells in tumors after PD-1 blockade. Whole-study findings and limits: In squamous cell carcinoma, around half of expanded exhausted clones were novel versus about 30% of other expanded CD8+ clones. After therapy, most expanded exhausted CD8+ clones were absent pre-treatment, suggesting clonal replacement.

The repertoire was sequenced with immunoSEQ multiplex PCR; TCRdb's copy has only in-frame clones and lacks some. Of several thousand clones listed, roughly 60% are singletons. Treatment was either pembrolizumab 200 mg every 3 weeks or cemiplimab 350 mg every 2 weeks. The average interval from treatment start to post-treatment squamous cell carcinoma sampling was 31 days. On this clone: Antigen unknown.

Sequenced here: tumor tissue, sampled after anti-PD-1 treatment. This TCR derives from a human donor with cutaneous squamous cell carcinoma.

The CDR3 region is CASSLEQYYGYTF. As DNA, the CDR3 is TGTGCCAGCAGCTTAGAACAGTACTATGGCTACACCTTC. The rearrangement joins TRBV7-9 to TRBJ1-2; no definite D call. The CDR3 spans 13 residues. V was clipped by 1 base and J by 3 bases, with 6 bases between them. Germline CDR1 is SEHNR and CDR2 is FQNEAQ (reference sequence).